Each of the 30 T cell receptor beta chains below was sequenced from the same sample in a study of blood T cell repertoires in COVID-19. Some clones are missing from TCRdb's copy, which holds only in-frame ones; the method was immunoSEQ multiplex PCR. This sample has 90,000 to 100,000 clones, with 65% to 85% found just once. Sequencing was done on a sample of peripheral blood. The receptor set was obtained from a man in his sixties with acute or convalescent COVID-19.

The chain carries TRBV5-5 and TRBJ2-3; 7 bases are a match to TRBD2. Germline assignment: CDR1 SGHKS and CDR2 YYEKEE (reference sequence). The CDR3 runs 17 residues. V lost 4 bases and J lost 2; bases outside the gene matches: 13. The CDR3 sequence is CASSKPEGRENTDTQYF. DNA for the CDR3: TGTGCCAGCAGCAAGCCGGAGGGGCGGGAGAACACAGATACGCAGTATTTT.

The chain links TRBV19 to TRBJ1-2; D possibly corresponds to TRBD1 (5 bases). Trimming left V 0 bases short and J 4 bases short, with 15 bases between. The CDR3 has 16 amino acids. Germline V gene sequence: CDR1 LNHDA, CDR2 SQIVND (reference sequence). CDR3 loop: CASSIDLRQNTYGYTF. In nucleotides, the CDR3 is TGTGCCAGTAGTATAGATCTGAGACAGAACACCTATGGCTACACCTTC.

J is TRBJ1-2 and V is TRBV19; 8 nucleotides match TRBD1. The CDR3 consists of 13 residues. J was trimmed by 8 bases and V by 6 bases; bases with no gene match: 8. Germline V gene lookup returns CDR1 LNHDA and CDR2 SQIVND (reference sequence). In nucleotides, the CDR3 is TGTGCCAGTAGGGGCGGACAGGGCGCCGGCTACACCTTC. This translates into CASRGGQGAGYTF.

The CDR3 bases are TGTGCCAGCAGTTTATTTATGGGAGGCGAGCAGTACTTC. Its translation: CASSLFMGGEQYF. The V call is TRBV12-3 or TRBV12-4, the J call TRBJ2-7, with D possibly TRBD2 on 6 matching bases. The CDR3 has 13 amino acids. V lost 2 bases to trimming and J lost 6 bases, with 11 bases between them.

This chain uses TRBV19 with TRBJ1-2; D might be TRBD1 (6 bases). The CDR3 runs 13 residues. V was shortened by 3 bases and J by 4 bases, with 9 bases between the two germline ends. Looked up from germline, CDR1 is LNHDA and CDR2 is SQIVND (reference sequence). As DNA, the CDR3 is TGTGCCAGTAGTATGGGGGGGGCCTATGGCTACACCTTC. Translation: CASSMGGAYGYTF. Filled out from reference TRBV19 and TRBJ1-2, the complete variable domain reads DGGITQSPKYLFRKEGQNVTLSCEQNLNHDAMYWYRQDPGQGLRLIYYSQIVNDFQKGDIAEGYSVSREKKESFPLTVTSAQKNPTAFYLCASSMGGAYGYTFGSGTRLTVV.

The CDR3 DNA reads TGTGCCAGCGTGAGTACCAGGGACTATGGCTACACCTTC. This sequence encodes CASVSTRDYGYTF. The rearrangement joins TRBV6-5 to TRBJ1-2, with D possibly being TRBD1 (5 bases). Trimming pared 8 bases from V and 3 bases from J, leaving 13 bases between. The V gene's germline CDR1 is MNHEY and CDR2 SVGAGI. CDR3 length equals 13 residues.

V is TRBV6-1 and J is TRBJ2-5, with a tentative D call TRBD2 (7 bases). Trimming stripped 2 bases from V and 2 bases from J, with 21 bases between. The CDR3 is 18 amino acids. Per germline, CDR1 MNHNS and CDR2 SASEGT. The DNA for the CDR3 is TGTGCCAGCAGTGAATGGCGGTGGAGGGGGGGCGGGCAAGAGACCCAGTACTTC. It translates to CASSEWRWRGGGQETQYF.

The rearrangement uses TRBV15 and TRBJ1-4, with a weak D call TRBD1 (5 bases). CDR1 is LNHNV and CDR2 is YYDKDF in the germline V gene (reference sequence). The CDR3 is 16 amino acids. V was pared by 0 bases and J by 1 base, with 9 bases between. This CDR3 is CATSRDLGGTNEKLFF. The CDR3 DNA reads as TGTGCCACCAGCAGAGATCTGGGGGGAACTAATGAAAAACTGTTTTTT.

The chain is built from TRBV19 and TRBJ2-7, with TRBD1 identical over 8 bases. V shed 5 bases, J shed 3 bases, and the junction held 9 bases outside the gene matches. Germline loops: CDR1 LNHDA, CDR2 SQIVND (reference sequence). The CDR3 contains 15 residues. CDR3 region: CASSFLGQAIYEQYF. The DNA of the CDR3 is TGTGCCAGTAGTTTTCTGGGACAGGCGATCTACGAGCAGTACTTC.

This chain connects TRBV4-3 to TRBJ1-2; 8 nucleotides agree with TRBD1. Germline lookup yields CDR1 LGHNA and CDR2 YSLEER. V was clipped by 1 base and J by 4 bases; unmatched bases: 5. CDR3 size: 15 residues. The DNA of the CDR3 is TGCGCCAGCAGCCAAGGTGGGACAGGAAGCTATGGCTACACCTTC. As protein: CASSQGGTGSYGYTF.

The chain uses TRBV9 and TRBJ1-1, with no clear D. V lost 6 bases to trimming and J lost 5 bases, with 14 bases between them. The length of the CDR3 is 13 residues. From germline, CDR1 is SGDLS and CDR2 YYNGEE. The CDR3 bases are TGTGCCAGCACCCCGAGGGTAGGGACTGAAGCTTTCTTT. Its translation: CASTPRVGTEAFF.

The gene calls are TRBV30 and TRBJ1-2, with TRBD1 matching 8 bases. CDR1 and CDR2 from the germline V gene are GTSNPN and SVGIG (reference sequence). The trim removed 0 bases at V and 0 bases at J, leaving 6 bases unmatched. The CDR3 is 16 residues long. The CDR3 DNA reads TGTGCCTGGAGTGTATCCCCAGGGGGCCCTAACTATGGCTACACCTTC. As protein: CAWSVSPGGPNYGYTF.

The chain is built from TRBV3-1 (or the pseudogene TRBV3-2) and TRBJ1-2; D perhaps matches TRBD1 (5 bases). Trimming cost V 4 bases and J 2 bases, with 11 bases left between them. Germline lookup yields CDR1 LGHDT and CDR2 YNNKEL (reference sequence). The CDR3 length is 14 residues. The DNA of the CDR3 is TGTGCCAGCAGCCCGAAGACAGTAAACTATGGCTACACCTTC. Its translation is CASSPKTVNYGYTF.

The CDR3 DNA follows: TGTGCCAGCAGGGCAGGGCCATTACAAGAGACCCAGTACTTC. It is translated as CASRAGPLQETQYF. The chain joins TRBV7-6 to TRBJ2-5; TRBD1 might be the D (5 bases). CDR3 length equals 14 residues. Germline V gene data show CDR1 as SGHVS and CDR2 as FNYEAQ. Trimming took off 6 bases at V and 2 bases at J, with 13 bases between the two ends.

The DNA for the CDR3 is TGTGCCAGCAGCTTAGATGCAGGCGACTATGGCTACACCTTC. Translating gives CASSLDAGDYGYTF. V gene TRBV7-2 combines with J gene TRBJ1-2; D is ambiguous. Germline V gene lookup returns CDR1 SGHTA and CDR2 FQGNSA. The V end was cut by 1 base, the J end by 3 bases, with 9 bases between. CDR3 length: 14 amino acids.

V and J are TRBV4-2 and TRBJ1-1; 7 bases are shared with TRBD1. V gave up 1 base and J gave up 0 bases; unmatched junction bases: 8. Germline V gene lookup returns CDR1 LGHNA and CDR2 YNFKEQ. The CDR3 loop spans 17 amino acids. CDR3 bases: TGTGCCAGCAGCCAAGGAACGACAGGGTTTTTGAACACTGAAGCTTTCTTT. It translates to CASSQGTTGFLNTEAFF.

CDR3 nucleotide sequence: TGCGCCAGCAGCCAGGCGGGGCTCCCAAACACCGGGGAGCTGTTTTTT. Residues: CASSQAGLPNTGELFF. V is TRBV4-3 and J is TRBJ2-2; maybe TRBD2 (6 bases). V lost 3 bases and J 2 bases, leaving 13 bases between the germline ends. The CDR3 consists of 16 residues. Germline CDR1 LGHNA, CDR2 YSLEER.

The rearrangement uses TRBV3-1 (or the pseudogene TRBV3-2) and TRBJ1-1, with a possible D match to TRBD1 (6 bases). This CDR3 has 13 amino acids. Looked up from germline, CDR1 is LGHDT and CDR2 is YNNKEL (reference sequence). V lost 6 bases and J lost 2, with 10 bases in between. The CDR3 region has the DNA TGTGCCAGCAGACAACAGGGAAACACTGAAGCTTTCTTT. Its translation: CASRQQGNTEAFF.

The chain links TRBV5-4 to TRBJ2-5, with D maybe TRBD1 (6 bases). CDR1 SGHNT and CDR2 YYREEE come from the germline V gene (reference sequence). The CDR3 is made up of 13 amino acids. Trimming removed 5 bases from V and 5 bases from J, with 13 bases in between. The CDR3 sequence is CASSSDRLETQYF. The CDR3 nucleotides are TGTGCCAGCAGTTCCGACAGGTTGGAGACCCAGTACTTC. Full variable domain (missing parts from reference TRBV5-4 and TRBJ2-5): ETGVTQSPTHLIKTRGQQVTLRCSSQSGHNTVSWYQQALGQGPQFIFQYYREEENGRGNFPPRFSGLQFPNYSSELNVNALELDDSALYLCASSSDRLETQYFGPGTRLLVL.

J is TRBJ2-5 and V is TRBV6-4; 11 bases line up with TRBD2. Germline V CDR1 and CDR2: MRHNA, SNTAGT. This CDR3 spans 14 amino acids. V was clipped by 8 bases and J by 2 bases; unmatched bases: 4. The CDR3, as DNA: TGTGCCAGCGTTCGACTAGCGGGGCAAGAGACCCAGTACTTC. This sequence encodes CASVRLAGQETQYF.

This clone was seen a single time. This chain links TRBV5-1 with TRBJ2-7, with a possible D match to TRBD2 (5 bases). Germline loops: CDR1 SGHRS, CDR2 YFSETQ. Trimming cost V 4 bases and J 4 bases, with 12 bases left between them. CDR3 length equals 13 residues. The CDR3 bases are TGCGCCAGCAGCGTAACGACGGGATACGAGCAGTACTTC. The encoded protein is CASSVTTGYEQYF.

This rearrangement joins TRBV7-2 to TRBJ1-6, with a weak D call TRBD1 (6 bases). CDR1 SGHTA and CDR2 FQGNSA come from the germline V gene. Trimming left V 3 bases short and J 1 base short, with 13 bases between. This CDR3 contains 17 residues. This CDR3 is CASSFRGRGSYNSPLHF. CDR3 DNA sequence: TGTGCCAGCAGCTTCAGGGGCAGGGGATCCTATAATTCACCCCTCCACTTT.

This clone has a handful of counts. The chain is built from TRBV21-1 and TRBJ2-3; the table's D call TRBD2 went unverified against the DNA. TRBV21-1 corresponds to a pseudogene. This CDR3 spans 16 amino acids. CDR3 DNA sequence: TGTGCCAGCAGCAAGGGTCAGCGGGGGGCCCAGGATACGCAGTATTTT. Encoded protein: CASSKGQRGAQDTQYF.

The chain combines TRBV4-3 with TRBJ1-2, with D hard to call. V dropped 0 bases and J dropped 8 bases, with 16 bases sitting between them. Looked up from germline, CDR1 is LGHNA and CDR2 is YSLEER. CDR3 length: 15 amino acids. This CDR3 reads CASSQDMEGKEGYTF. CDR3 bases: TGCGCCAGCAGCCAAGATATGGAGGGCAAGGAGGGCTACACCTTC.

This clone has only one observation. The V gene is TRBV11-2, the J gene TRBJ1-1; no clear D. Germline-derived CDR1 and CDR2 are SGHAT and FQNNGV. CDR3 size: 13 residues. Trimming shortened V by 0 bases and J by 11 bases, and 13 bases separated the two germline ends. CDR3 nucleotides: TGTGCCAGCAGCTTAGAGGACTCCTTAGAGGCTTTCTTT. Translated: CASSLEDSLEAFF.

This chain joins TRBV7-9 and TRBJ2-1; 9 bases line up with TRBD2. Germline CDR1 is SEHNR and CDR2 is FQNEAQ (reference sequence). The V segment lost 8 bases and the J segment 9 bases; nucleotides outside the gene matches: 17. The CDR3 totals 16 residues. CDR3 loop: CASQGGSGGALGEQFF. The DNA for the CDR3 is TGTGCCAGCCAGGGCGGTAGCGGGGGTGCCCTGGGTGAGCAGTTCTTC.

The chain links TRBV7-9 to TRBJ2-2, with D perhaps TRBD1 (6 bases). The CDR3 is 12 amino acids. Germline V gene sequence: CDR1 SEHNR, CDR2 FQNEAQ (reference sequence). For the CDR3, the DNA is TGTGTGGGGGCCAGGAACACCGGGGAGCTGTTTTTT. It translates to CVGARNTGELFF.

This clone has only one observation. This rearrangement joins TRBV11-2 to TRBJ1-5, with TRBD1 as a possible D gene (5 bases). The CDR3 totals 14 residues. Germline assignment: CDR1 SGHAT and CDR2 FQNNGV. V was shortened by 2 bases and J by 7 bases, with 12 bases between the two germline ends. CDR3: CASSLQGNHQPQHF. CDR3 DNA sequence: TGTGCCAGCAGCTTACAGGGAAATCACCAGCCCCAGCATTTT.

CDR3 nucleotide sequence: TGTGCCAGCAGCGCTTTCGACCTAGCGGGGGACCATTACGAGCAGTACTTC. Translated: CASSAFDLAGDHYEQYF. V and J are TRBV9 and TRBJ2-7; TRBD2 matches 10 bases. J was trimmed by 4 bases and V by 3 bases; bases with no gene match: 13. The CDR3 covers 17 residues. Per germline, CDR1 SGDLS and CDR2 YYNGEE.

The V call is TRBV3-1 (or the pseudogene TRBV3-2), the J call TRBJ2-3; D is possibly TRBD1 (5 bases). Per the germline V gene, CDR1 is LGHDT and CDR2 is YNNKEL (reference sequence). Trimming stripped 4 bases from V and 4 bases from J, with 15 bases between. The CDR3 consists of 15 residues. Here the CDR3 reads CASSLRCWGPDTQYF. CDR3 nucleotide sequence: TGTGCCAGCAGCCTGAGGTGCTGGGGCCCAGATACGCAGTATTTT.